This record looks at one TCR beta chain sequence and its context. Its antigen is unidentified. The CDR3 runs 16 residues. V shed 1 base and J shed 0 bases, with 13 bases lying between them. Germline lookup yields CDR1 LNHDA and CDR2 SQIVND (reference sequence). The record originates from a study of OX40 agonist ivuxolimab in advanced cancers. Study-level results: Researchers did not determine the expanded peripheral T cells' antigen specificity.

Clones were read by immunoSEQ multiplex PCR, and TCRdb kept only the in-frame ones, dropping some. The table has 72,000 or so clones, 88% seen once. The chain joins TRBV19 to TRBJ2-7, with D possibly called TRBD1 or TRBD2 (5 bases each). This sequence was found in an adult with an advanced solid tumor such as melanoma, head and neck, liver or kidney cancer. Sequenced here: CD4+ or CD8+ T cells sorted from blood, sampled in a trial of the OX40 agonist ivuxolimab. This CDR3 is CASSIGGLESSYEQYF. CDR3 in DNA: TGTGCCAGTAGTATAGGGGGGTTGGAGTCCTCCTACGAGCAGTACTTC.